The 18 T cell receptor beta chains in this list originate from one sample, sequenced in a study of T cell changes during pregnancy in multiple sclerosis. TCRdb's copy holds only in-frame clones and misses some; the assay was immunoSEQ multiplex PCR. The table shows approximately 60,000 clones, with around 92% occurring only once. The sequencing here drew on peripheral blood, taken in the first trimester of pregnancy. These TCRs come from a female donor with multiple sclerosis, enrolled in a pregnancy study.

The gene calls are TRBV19 and TRBJ2-2; no reliable D call. The CDR3 runs 11 residues. V lost 5 bases and J 9 bases, leaving 7 bases between the germline ends. Germline CDR1 and CDR2: LNHDA and SQIVND (reference sequence). The CDR3 loop is CASSVRRELFF. CDR3 coding DNA: TGTGCCAGTAGTGTTCGTAGGGAGCTGTTTTTT.

The rearrangement joins TRBV2 to TRBJ2-1; 8 nucleotides align to TRBD2. The CDR3 totals 19 residues. Looked up from germline, CDR1 is SNHLY and CDR2 is FYNNEI. The V gene end was trimmed by 1 base and the J gene end by 4 bases; junction bases not matched to a gene: 15. The CDR3 bases are TGTGCCAGCAGTGAAGGACTAGCGACGAGCCAGAAGTTATACAATGAGCAGTTCTTC. As protein: CASSEGLATSQKLYNEQFF.

The chain couples TRBV27 to TRBJ2-3; perhaps TRBD1 as D (5 bases). Germline loops: CDR1 MNHEY, CDR2 SMNVEV (reference sequence). The V end lost 3 bases, the J end lost 0 bases, and 7 bases lay between the germline ends. There are 14 residues in the CDR3. This CDR3 reads CASSFQGSTDTQYF. For the CDR3, the DNA is TGTGCCAGCAGTTTTCAGGGAAGCACAGATACGCAGTATTTT.

This clone was detected only once. One end of the junction does not line up with germline, which may come from a read error. The chain couples TRBV7-7 to TRBJ2-3, with TRBD2 matching over 9 bases. Germline assignment: CDR1 SSHAT and CDR2 FNYEAQ (reference sequence). This CDR3 contains 15 residues. The CDR3 bases are TGTGCTAGCAGCCCAACTAGCGGGCCTGAAGATACGCAGTATTTT. As protein: CASSPTSGPEDTQYF. The variable domain in full, completed from reference TRBV7-7 and TRBJ2-3, reads GAGVSQSPRYKVTKRGQDVTLRCDPISSHATLYWYQQALGQGPEFLTYFNYEAQPDKSGLPSDRFSAERPEGSISTLTIQRTEQRDSAMYRCASSPTSGPEDTQYFGPGTRLTVL.

The rearrangement joins TRBV2 to TRBJ2-1, with 16 bases that match TRBD2. CDR1 is SNHLY and CDR2 is FYNNEI in the germline V gene. This CDR3 is 18 amino acids long. Trimming removed 4 bases from V and 7 bases from J; junction bases left unmatched: 10. The CDR3 reads CASSAFPGLAGGRNEQFF. The CDR3 nucleotides read TGTGCCAGCAGTGCTTTTCCGGGACTAGCGGGAGGGCGGAATGAGCAGTTCTTC.

The V call is TRBV7-2, the J call TRBJ2-1, with 9 bases identical to TRBD2. CDR3 length: 13 amino acids. Looked up from germline, CDR1 is SGHTA and CDR2 is FQGNSA. With V trimmed by 6 bases and J by 9 bases, 6 bases remained unmatched. The CDR3 nucleotides read TGTGCCAGCAGAGTAGCGGGAGAGACTGAGCAGTTCTTC. Amino acids: CASRVAGETEQFF.

The chain combines TRBV14 with TRBJ2-1; 11 bases are shared with TRBD1. V lost 3 bases, J lost 8 bases, and 9 bases stayed unmatched. The CDR3 is 16 residues long. In germline, CDR1 is SGHDN, CDR2 FVKESK. CDR3 nucleotide sequence: TGTGCCAGCAGCCAGGACCGGGACAGGGGGAGATATGAGCAGTTCTTC. It yields the protein CASSQDRDRGRYEQFF.

Only one count was recorded for this clone. The CDR3 region has the DNA TGTGCCAGCAGCTTCGGGACTAGCACAGATACGCAGTATTTT. Translation: CASSFGTSTDTQYF. The rearrangement joins TRBV7-3 to TRBJ2-3; maybe TRBD2 (6 bases). The germline V gene encodes CDR1 SGHTA and CDR2 FQGTGA. The CDR3 is made up of 14 amino acids. The V end was cut by 3 bases, the J end by 0 bases, with 7 bases between. Full variable domain (remainder filled in from reference TRBV7-3 and TRBJ2-3): GAGVSQTPSNKVTEKGKYVELRCDPISGHTALYWYRQSLGQGPEFLIYFQGTGAADDSGLPNDRFFAVRPEGSVSTLKIQRTERGDSAVYLCASSFGTSTDTQYFGPGTRLTVL.

This clone was detected only a few times. The chain joins TRBV25-1 to TRBJ1-1; D is possibly TRBD1 (5 bases). The germline V gene encodes CDR1 MGHDK and CDR2 SYGVNS. This CDR3 contains 14 residues. V lost 4 bases to trimming and J lost 6 bases, with 15 bases between them. The CDR3 is CASSASVGGAEAFF. The CDR3, as DNA: TGTGCCAGCAGTGCCTCGGTGGGGGGGGCTGAAGCTTTCTTT. The full variable domain, rest sourced from reference TRBV25-1 and TRBJ1-1, is EADIYQTPRYLVIGTGKKITLECSQTMGHDKMYWYQQDPGMELHLIHYSYGVNSTEKGDLSSESTVSRIRTEHFPLTLESARPSHTSQYLCASSASVGGAEAFFGQGTRLTVV.

This clone has a single count. J is TRBJ2-7 and V is TRBV5-4, with 9 bases that match TRBD1. Trimming removed 4 bases from V and 6 bases from J; junction bases left unmatched: 11. CDR1 is SGHNT and CDR2 is YYREEE in the germline V gene (reference sequence). The CDR3 has 15 amino acids. DNA for the CDR3: TGTGCCAGCAGCCCTGGCGGGACAGGGACAGGCGAGCAGTACTTC. Its protein is CASSPGGTGTGEQYF.

The rearrangement joins TRBV5-6 to TRBJ2-7; maybe TRBD1 (6 bases). The CDR3 runs to 16 residues. V lost 7 bases and J 2 bases, leaving 22 bases between the germline ends. Per germline, CDR1 SGHDT and CDR2 YYEEEE. The DNA for the CDR3 is TGTGCCAGCCAAACCCTCACAGGGATTCGGGCCTACGAGCAGTACTTC. Translating it yields CASQTLTGIRAYEQYF.

The V gene is TRBV27, the J gene TRBJ2-1, with 8 positions matching TRBD2. This CDR3 spans 14 amino acids. The V segment lost 4 bases and the J segment 4 bases; nucleotides outside the gene matches: 3. Germline CDR1 reads MNHEY; CDR2 reads SMNVEV (reference sequence). The CDR3 nucleotides read TGTGCCAGCAGTTCTCTAGCGGGTTACAATGAGCAGTTCTTC. It codes for CASSSLAGYNEQFF.

The chain combines TRBV6-1 with TRBJ1-5; D is perhaps TRBD1 (5 bases). Between the trimmed V and J ends, which lost 8 bases and 0 bases, there was a span of 11 bases. The CDR3 is 14 amino acids. CDR1 is MNHNS, CDR2 SASEGT, per germline. In DNA, the CDR3 is TGTGCCAGCTGGGACGGGGGTAGCAATCAGCCCCAGCATTTT. Amino acids: CASWDGGSNQPQHF.

In its sample, this clone was seen once. The chain joins TRBV7-8 to TRBJ2-7; D is unresolved. Trimming took 3 bases from V and 0 from J, leaving 6 bases between them. The CDR3 sequence is 13 residues long. The germline V gene has CDR1 SGHVS and CDR2 FQNEAQ. The CDR3: CASSFPGSYEQYF. CDR3 DNA: TGTGCCAGCAGCTTTCCCGGCTCCTACGAGCAGTACTTC.

J is TRBJ1-1 and V is TRBV5-1; D remains ambiguous. From germline, CDR1 is SGHRS and CDR2 YFSETQ. Deletions cut 4 bases from V and 5 bases from J, with 15 bases between. The CDR3 consists of 14 residues. The CDR3 spells CASSLKTTPTEAFF. In nucleotides, the CDR3 is TGCGCCAGCAGCCTCAAGACGACTCCAACTGAAGCTTTCTTT.

The chain uses TRBV5-1 and TRBJ2-4; D not certain. This CDR3 comprises 14 residues. V shed 3 bases and J shed 6 bases, with 13 bases lying between them. Germline CDR1 SGHRS, CDR2 YFSETQ. CDR3 loop: CASSSTSPGNIQYF. DNA for the CDR3: TGCGCCAGCAGCTCCACCTCCCCGGGAAACATTCAGTACTTC.

The chain couples TRBV5-4 to TRBJ1-1; D might be TRBD1 (6 bases). Germline values: CDR1 SGHNT, CDR2 YYREEE (reference sequence). V gave up 0 bases and J gave up 4 bases, with 13 bases separating them. The CDR3 loop spans 15 amino acids. In DNA form, the CDR3 reads TGTGCCAGCAGCTTGGAAAGGGGGGGAGGCACTGAAGCTTTCTTT. Protein: CASSLERGGGTEAFF.

The V gene is TRBV4-3, the J gene TRBJ2-2, with a weak D call TRBD2 (6 bases). V was pared by 2 bases and J by 1 base, with 20 bases between. CDR3 length: 19 residues. The germline gives CDR1 LGHNA, CDR2 YSLEER. CDR3 coding DNA: TGCGCCAGCAGCCAAAGCCCTACTATCGGGAGTCTGAACACCGGGGAGCTGTTTTTT. Amino acids: CASSQSPTIGSLNTGELFF.